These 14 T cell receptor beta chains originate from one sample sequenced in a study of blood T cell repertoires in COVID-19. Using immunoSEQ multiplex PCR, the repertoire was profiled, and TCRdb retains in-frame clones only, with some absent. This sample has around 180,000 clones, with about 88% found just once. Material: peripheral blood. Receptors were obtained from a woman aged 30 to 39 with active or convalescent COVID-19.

CDR3 DNA: TGTGCCAGCAGTTCAACAGGGGTCAGCTCCTATAATTCACCCCTCCACTTT. Its protein is CASSSTGVSSYNSPLHF. The chain combines TRBV27 with TRBJ1-6; 7 bases agree with TRBD1. The V gene end was trimmed by 4 bases and the J gene end by 0 bases; junction bases not matched to a gene: 6. This CDR3 is built from 17 residues. Germline V gives CDR1 MNHEY, CDR2 SMNVEV (reference sequence).

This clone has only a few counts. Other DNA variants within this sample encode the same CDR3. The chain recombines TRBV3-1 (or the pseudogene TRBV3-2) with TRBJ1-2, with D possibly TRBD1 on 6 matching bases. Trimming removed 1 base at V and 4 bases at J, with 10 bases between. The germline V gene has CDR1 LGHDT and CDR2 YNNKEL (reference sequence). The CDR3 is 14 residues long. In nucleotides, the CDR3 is TGTGCCAGCAGCCAAGGAACAGGGAGCTATGGCTACACCTTC. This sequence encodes CASSQGTGSYGYTF.

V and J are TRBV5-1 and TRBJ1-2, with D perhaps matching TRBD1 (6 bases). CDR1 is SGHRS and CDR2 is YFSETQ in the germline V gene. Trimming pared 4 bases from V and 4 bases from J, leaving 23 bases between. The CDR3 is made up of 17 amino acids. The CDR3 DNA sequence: TGCGCCAGCAGCGGAGGACAGACTTCCTTAACAGCCTATGGCTACACCTTC. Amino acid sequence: CASSGGQTSLTAYGYTF.

CDR3: CASKGDLLGNQPQHF. The DNA for the CDR3 is TGTGCCAGCAAGGGGGACCTCCTAGGCAATCAGCCCCAGCATTTT. The rearrangement uses TRBV2 and TRBJ1-5; D perhaps matches TRBD1 (6 bases). CDR1 is SNHLY, CDR2 FYNNEI, per germline. The CDR3 extends over 15 amino acids. Trimming removed 7 bases at V and 2 bases at J, with 15 bases between.

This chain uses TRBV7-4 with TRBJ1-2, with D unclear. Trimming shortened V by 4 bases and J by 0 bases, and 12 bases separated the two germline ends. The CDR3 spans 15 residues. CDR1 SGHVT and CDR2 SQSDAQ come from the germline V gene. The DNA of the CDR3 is TGTGCCAGCAGCTCCCGCCGCGGGCCTAACTATGGCTACACCTTC. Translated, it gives CASSSRRGPNYGYTF.

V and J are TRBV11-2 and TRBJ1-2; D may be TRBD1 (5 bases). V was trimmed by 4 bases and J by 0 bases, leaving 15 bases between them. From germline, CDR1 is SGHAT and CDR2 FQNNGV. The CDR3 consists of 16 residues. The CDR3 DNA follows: TGTGCCAGCAGCTACAGTGGATGGGGCCCTAACTATGGCTACACCTTC. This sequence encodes CASSYSGWGPNYGYTF.

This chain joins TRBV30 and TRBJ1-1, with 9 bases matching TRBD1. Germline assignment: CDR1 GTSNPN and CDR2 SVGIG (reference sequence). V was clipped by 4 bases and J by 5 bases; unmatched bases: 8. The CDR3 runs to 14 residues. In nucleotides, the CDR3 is TGTGCCTGGAACAGGGACAGGGTAGAAACTGAAGCTTTCTTT. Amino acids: CAWNRDRVETEAFF.

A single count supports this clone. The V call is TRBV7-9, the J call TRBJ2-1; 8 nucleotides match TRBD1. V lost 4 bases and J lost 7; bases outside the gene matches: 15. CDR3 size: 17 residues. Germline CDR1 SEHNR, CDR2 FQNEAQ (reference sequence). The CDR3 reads CASSSPLAPRGQNEQFF. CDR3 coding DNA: TGTGCCAGCAGCTCCCCTTTGGCCCCCAGGGGGCAAAATGAGCAGTTCTTC.

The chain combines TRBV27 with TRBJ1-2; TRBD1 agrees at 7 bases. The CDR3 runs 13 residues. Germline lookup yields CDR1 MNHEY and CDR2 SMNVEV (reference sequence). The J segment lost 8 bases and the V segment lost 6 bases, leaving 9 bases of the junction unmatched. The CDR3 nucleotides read TGTGCCAGCAGACCACTCACAGGGGAGGGCTACACCTTC. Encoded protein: CASRPLTGEGYTF.

The DNA for the CDR3 is TGTGCTAGTGGTCCTTCTCAACAGGGGACTGAAGCTTTCTTT. Its protein is CASGPSQQGTEAFF. The J gene is TRBJ1-1, the V gene TRBV12-5; TRBD1 matches 7 bases. CDR3 length equals 14 residues. CDR1 is LGHNT, CDR2 FRNRAP, per germline. V shed 5 bases and J 5 bases; nucleotides not matched to a gene: 8.

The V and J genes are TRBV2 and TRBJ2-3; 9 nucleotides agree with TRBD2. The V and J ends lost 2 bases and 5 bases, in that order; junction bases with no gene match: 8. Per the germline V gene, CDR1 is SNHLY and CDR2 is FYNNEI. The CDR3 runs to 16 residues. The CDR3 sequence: CASSEKLAGLGDTQYF. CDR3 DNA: TGTGCCAGCAGTGAAAAGCTAGCGGGGCTCGGAGATACGCAGTATTTT.

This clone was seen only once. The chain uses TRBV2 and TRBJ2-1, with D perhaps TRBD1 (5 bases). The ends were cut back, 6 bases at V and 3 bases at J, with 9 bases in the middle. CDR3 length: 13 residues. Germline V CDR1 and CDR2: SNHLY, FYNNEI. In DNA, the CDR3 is TGTGCCAGCAGATACAGGAGCTACAATGAGCAGTTCTTC. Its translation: CASRYRSYNEQFF.

The CDR3 nucleotides are TGTGCCAGTAGTACTCAGGGGGCCACAGATACGCAGTATTTT. Amino acid sequence: CASSTQGATDTQYF. V usage is TRBV19 and J usage is TRBJ2-3; TRBD1 matches 8 bases. This CDR3 is built from 14 residues. Germline lookup yields CDR1 LNHDA and CDR2 SQIVND (reference sequence). The junction had 2 bases not matched to a gene; V was cut back by 4 bases and J by 2 bases.

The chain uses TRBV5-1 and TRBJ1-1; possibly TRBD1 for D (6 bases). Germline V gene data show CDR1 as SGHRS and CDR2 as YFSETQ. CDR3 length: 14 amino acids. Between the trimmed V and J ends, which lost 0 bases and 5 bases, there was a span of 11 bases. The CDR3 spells CASSLEGVGTEAFF. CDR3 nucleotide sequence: TGCGCCAGCAGCTTGGAGGGGGTGGGGACTGAAGCTTTCTTT.